This entry lists 6 T cell receptor beta chains sequenced from one sample in a study of blood T cell repertoires in COVID-19. The repertoire was sequenced with immunoSEQ multiplex PCR; TCRdb's copy has only in-frame clones and lacks some. Seen here are almost 300,000 clones, more than 85% observed once, and the top ten hold 1% to 1.5%. The sequenced sample consisted of peripheral blood. Receptor source: a man aged 65 to 79 with acute or convalescent COVID-19.

The V and J genes are TRBV5-4 and TRBJ1-6; 8 bases line up with TRBD1. The CDR3 runs 14 residues. Germline CDR1 SGHNT, CDR2 YYREEE (reference sequence). Germline trimming cut 1 base from V and 10 bases from J; bases unmatched to any gene: 4. CDR3: CASSLQGARSPLHF. The CDR3 nucleotides are TGTGCCAGCAGCTTGCAGGGGGCACGGTCACCCCTCCACTTT. Together with reference TRBV5-4 and TRBJ1-6, the CDR3 gives the full variable domain: ETGVTQSPTHLIKTRGQQVTLRCSSQSGHNTVSWYQQALGQGPQFIFQYYREEENGRGNFPPRFSGLQFPNYSSELNVNALELDDSALYLCASSLQGARSPLHFGNGTRLTVT.

The rearrangement links TRBV6-6 to TRBJ2-4, with TRBD1 matching over 7 bases. The CDR3 is made up of 15 amino acids. The germline V gene encodes CDR1 MNHNY and CDR2 SVGAGI (reference sequence). V lost 7 bases, J lost 0 bases, and 6 bases stayed unmatched. The CDR3 sequence: CASTTDRLAKNIQYF. Here the CDR3 DNA reads TGTGCCAGCACCACGGACAGGCTAGCCAAAAACATTCAGTACTTC.

The chain joins TRBV5-1 to TRBJ2-1; D not certain. In germline, CDR1 is SGHRS, CDR2 YFSETQ. Trimming pared 0 bases from V and 8 bases from J, leaving 9 bases between. CDR3 length equals 13 residues. CDR3 region: CASSLDRQDEQFF. The CDR3 nucleotides read TGCGCCAGCAGCTTGGATAGGCAGGATGAGCAGTTCTTC.

The V call is TRBV28, the J call TRBJ2-1, with a tentative D call TRBD2 (5 bases). Germline V gene sequence: CDR1 MDHEN, CDR2 SYDVKM. V lost 2 bases, J lost 7 bases, and 12 bases lay in between. The CDR3 loop spans 14 amino acids. This chain's CDR3 is CASSLNQRRNEQFF. CDR3 coding DNA: TGTGCCAGCAGTTTAAACCAGAGGAGGAATGAGCAGTTCTTC.

The CDR3 DNA is TGTGCCAGTAGTTTGTCTCGCGCGGGAGGGTTCTACGAGCAGTACTTC. Protein: CASSLSRAGGFYEQYF. The chain recombines TRBV19 with TRBJ2-7; 9 nucleotides line up with TRBD2. The V segment lost 5 bases and the J segment 3 bases; nucleotides outside the gene matches: 11. Germline CDR1 is LNHDA and CDR2 is SQIVND (reference sequence). The CDR3 extends over 16 amino acids.

V is TRBV6-5 and J is TRBJ1-2; D remains ambiguous. This CDR3 has 14 amino acids. CDR1 MNHEY and CDR2 SVGAGI come from the germline V gene. V was cut by 4 bases and J by 4 bases, with 13 bases left in between. CDR3 residues: CASSSGVRGYGYTF. CDR3 nucleotides: TGTGCCAGCAGTTCCGGAGTCAGAGGCTATGGCTACACCTTC.